The present entry profiles one T cell receptor (beta chain) with its context. Per the authors' pipeline: Estimation of nucleated cell counts relied on the amplification of reference gene primers. Produced via immunoSEQ multiplex PCR; TCRdb's table is partial and in-frame only. That table furnishes V, J and clone size, whereas the DNA furnished D and trimming. The table has roughly 260,000 clones, about nine tenths seen once. These data are taken from a study of blood T cell repertoires in COVID-19. The V and J ends lost 8 bases and 2 bases respectively, with 12 bases between them. Per the germline V gene, CDR1 is LNHDA and CDR2 is SQIVND (reference sequence). This CDR3 has 13 amino acids.

The clonotype comes from a woman between 50 and 59 years old who had recovered from COVID-19. Material: peripheral blood. This rearrangement joins TRBV19 to TRBJ1-2, with D perhaps TRBD1 (5 bases). CDR3 amino acids: CASSTVLNYGYTF. The CDR3, as DNA: TGTGCCAGTTCGACAGTACTCAACTATGGCTACACCTTC.